This T cell receptor (beta chain) was identified during a study of beta chain features in type 1 diabetes (dated by TCRdb to 2016 to 2019). About the investigation overall: No differences in mean age, gender distribution, total cell number or subset yield were found between patients and healthy donors. A total of roughly 110 million sorted cells were examined across all samples, and the number of cells per subset was strongly correlated with RNA yield. In the study, TCRB repertoires of sorted circulating CD4+ T cell subsets from recently diagnosed type 1 diabetes patients were compared with those of matched healthy donors. Whereas all 30 or so donors provided naive and central memory subsets, regulatory and stem cell-like memory subsets were isolated from just 8 patients and about 8 healthy donors. Study-wide findings and limitations: At VDJ recombination sites, type 1 diabetes patients had fewer insertions and more deleted nucleotides, which implies abnormalities in thymic rearrangement. Because the HLA sub-analyses included only small numbers of individuals, any influence of HLA type on TCRB rearrangement was left unresolved. In all four CD4+ subsets, TCRB CDR3 length was moderately but significantly shorter in type 1 diabetes patients. Because cDNA rather than genomic DNA was sequenced, highly expressing activated cells could have been over-represented, although no difference in activation and CD3 levels was found between groups. The naive, central memory and regulatory TCRB repertoires appeared to resemble one another more closely among patients than among healthy donors. Shorter templates might be favored by PCR, yet because patient and control samples were amplified and corrected together, any such skew would affect both groups equally.

From the germline V gene, CDR1 is SGHRS and CDR2 is YFSETQ. The CDR3 runs 13 amino acids, cysteine and phenylalanine included. The entry retains the CDR3 DNA only, 39 bases that are in frame from base 1. Between the V and J ends, shortened by 5 bases and 5 bases respectively, the junction contains 13 bases. This clone has only a few counts. It has no known antigen specificity. It has no much larger one-base neighbor in the sample; base qualities were not kept. Each donor gave one peripheral blood draw, about 100 mL on average, collected into heparinised tubes. Naive, central memory, regulatory and stem cell-like memory CD4+ T cells were sorted on a BD FACSAria II using a panel including CD45RO, CCR7, CD25, CD127, CD95 and CD27. A purity above 98% was achieved for all sorted populations. Right away, PBMCs were isolated by Lymphoprep density gradient centrifugation and were stained directly, with no culture step. Samples were stained and sorted in pairs, with one healthy donor and one patient per experiment, so that batch effects were minimized.

All of the isolated RNA was reverse transcribed with the High Capacity cDNA Reverse Transcription Kit, so expressed TCRB transcripts were sequenced. Deep immunoSEQ sequencing was performed on naive, central memory and regulatory T cell samples, with an average of around 3.5 million total reads per sample. Sorted cells were lysed in RLT buffer, and RNA was extracted using DNase-treated RNeasy Micro or Mini kits according to cell number. Each cell subset was processed separately to prevent cross-contamination, with patient and healthy donor samples processed together. TCRB sequences were amplified from cDNA with the immunoSEQ multiplex PCR, producing 87-bp fragments spanning the CDR3 region. Amplicons were sequenced on the Illumina HiSeq platform. In the authors' own workflow: PCR bias was corrected computationally using synthetic template baselines, and reads within Hamming distance 2 were collapsed, with unmergeable singletons discarded. Reads were aligned against IMGT so that V, D and J genes, CDR3 length and insertions or deletions at six rearrangement sites could be assigned. Within each subset, clonotype counts were normalized to sorted cell number, and only after that were true diversity and Gini coefficients computed with the tcR R package. Repertoire sharing was quantified using the overlap coefficient calculated on TCRB nucleotide sequences. Out-of-frame TCRB sequences from naive cells were analyzed as a proxy for the pre-selection repertoire. As stored in TCRdb, this immuneACCESS dataset retains in-frame rearrangements with V and J assigned. A fraction of the clones does not appear; measured against another copy, unresolved V genes explain less than half of the discrepancy, and the remainder lacks a known reason. V, J and clone size were drawn from that table, and D and trimming were deduced from the DNA. A total of around 240,000 clones appear in this sample, over 7.5% of them only once. Approximately 0.035% of the sample is in the top ten clones.

The sequence joins TRBV5-1 to TRBJ1-1, with the D gene not clear enough to name. This TCR came from a woman in her late teens or twenties in good health. Input material: naive CD4+ T cells from blood. Explained via the paper, the cell subset or site label denotes: true naive CD4+ T cells. The sequenced DNA is TGCGCCAGCAGAAAATCCTTAGAAACTGAAGCTTTCTTT. The resulting protein is CASRKSLETEAFF.